Given below is one T cell receptor (beta chain) in context. Authors' analysis steps: Amplified reference gene primers provided the basis for estimating nucleated cell counts. Here immunoSEQ multiplex PCR was the method, and the copy in TCRdb shows in-frame clones only, minus some. D and trimming were read from the DNA, whereas the V and J calls and clone size are those reported in that table. Of about 76,000 clones in the sample, approximately 86% are singletons; the top ten hold over 15%. This sample is part of a study of blood T cell repertoires in COVID-19. As for the study in general: Acute and convalescent COVID-19 specimens originated in the United States, Italy and Spain. The cDNA or gDNA used as material had been derived from T cells, B-cell-depleted T cells, or PBMCs.

This clonotype originated in a human donor in a cohort sampled during active COVID-19. The specimen sequenced was peripheral blood.

CDR3 in DNA: TGTGCCAGCAGCGTAGTGACAGGGTCCACTGAAGCTTTCTTT. It is translated as CASSVVTGSTEAFF. The genes are TRBV9 and TRBJ1-1; 7 positions match TRBD1. Germline CDR1 SGDLS, CDR2 YYNGEE. The junction had 3 bases not matched to a gene; V was cut back by 0 bases and J by 4 bases. CDR3 length: 14 amino acids.